This T cell receptor beta chain was retrieved from a study of CD8 T cells in ankylosing spondylitis. V was pared by 6 bases and J by 0 bases, with 7 bases of the junction left unmatched. The CDR3 loop spans 15 amino acids. TCRdb redid the calling of the 5' RACE reads with MiXCR, one entry per CDR3 protein. This repertoire shows a few hundred thousand distinct CDR3 sequences, less than 25% found once; its top ten account for about 4%. This clonotype appeared many times. Its antigen is still unknown. Findings and caveats of the study: In reactive arthritis synovial fluid and blood, some motif variants had been reported before. Characteristic of ankylosing spondylitis blood, it appeared, was a TCR beta motif comprising about 8 highly homologous variants. Disease-linked clones bore a CD8+ phenotype, appearing relatively rarely in peripheral blood. Clones linked to disease were reported to show significant enrichment in matched ankylosing spondylitis synovial fluid.

The specimen sequenced was blood, either unsorted or a sorted T cell fraction (not recorded which). The chain combines TRBV12-3 or TRBV12-4 with TRBJ2-7; TRBD1 aligns across 8 bases. The TCR comes from a female donor with ankylosing spondylitis or in good health (not recorded which). The CDR3 DNA reads TGTGCCAGCAGGCTGGGACAGGCCGCCTCCTACGAGCAGTACTTC. This translates into CASRLGQAASYEQYF.